The present T cell receptor (beta chain) was sequenced within a study of lymphopenia after photon versus proton radiotherapy. This table comes from immunoSEQ multiplex PCR, and its TCRdb copy is limited to in-frame clones, with some not included. Counted here are 150,000 to 200,000 clones, approximately 86% occurring once; the ten biggest clones make up around 4.7%. The receptor was isolated from a man aged 45-65 years with gastric cancer. The sequencing used peripheral blood, collected from a patient treated with photon-based radiotherapy.

DNA for the CDR3: TGTGCCAGCACCCTCGGGGGGGGTCGAGGGGAGACCCAGTACTTC. Translation gives CASTLGGGRGETQYF. The V and J genes are TRBV2 and TRBJ2-5; the match to TRBD2 covers 8 bases. Trimming cost V 7 bases and J 5 bases; bases outside gene matches: 12. The CDR3 is 15 residues long. Germline V gene sequence: CDR1 SNHLY, CDR2 FYNNEI.